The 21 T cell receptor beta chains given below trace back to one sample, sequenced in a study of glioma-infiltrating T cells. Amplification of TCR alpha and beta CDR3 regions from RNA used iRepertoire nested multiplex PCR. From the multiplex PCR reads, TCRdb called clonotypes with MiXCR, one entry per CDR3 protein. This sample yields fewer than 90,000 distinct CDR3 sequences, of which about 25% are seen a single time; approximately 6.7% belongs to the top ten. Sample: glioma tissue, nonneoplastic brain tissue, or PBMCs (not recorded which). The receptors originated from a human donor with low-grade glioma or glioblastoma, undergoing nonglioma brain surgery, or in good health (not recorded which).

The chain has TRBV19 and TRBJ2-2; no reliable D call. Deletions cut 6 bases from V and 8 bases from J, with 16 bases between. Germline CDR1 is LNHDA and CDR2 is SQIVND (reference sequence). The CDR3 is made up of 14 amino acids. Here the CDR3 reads CASSIRRIGGELFF. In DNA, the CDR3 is TGTGCCAGTAGCATTCGACGAATCGGGGGGGAGCTGTTTTTT.

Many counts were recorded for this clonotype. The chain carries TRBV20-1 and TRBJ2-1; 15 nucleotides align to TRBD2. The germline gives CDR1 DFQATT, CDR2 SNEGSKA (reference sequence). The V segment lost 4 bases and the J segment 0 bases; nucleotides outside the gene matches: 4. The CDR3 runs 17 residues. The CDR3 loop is CSAIGTSGGISYNEQFF. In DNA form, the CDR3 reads TGCAGTGCTATTGGGACTAGCGGGGGGATCTCCTACAATGAGCAGTTCTTC.

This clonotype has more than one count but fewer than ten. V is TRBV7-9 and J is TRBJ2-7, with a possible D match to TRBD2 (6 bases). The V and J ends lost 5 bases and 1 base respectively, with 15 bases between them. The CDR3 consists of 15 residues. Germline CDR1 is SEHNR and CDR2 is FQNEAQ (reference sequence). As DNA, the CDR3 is TGTGCCAGCAGCACTAGCCAGGCAGATTCCTACGAGCAGTACTTC. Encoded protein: CASSTSQADSYEQYF. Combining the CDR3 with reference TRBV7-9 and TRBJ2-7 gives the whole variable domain DTGVSQNPRHKITKRGQNVTFRCDPISEHNRLYWYRQTLGQGPEFLTYFQNEAQLEKSRLLSDRFSAERPKGSFSTLEIQRTEQGDSAMYLCASSTSQADSYEQYFGPGTRLTVT.

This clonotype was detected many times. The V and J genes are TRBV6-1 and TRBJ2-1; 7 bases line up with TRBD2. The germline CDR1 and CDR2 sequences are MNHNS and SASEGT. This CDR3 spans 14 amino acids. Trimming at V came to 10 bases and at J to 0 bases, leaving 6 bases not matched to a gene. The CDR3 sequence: CATGRGSSYNEQFF. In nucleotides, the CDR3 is TGTGCCACCGGGCGGGGGAGCTCCTACAATGAGCAGTTCTTC.

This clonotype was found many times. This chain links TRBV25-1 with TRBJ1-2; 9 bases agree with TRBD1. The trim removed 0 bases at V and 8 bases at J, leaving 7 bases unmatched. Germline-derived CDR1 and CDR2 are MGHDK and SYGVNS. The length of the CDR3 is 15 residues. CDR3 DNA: TGTGCCAGCAGTGAATACCCGGACAGGGGCGGAGGCTACACCTTC. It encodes CASSEYPDRGGGYTF.

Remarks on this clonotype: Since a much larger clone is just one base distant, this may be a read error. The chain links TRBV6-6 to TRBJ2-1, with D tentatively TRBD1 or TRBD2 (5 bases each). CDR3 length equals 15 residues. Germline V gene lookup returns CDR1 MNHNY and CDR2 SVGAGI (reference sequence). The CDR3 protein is CASSYGGDPYNKQFF. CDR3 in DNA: TGTGCCAGCAGTTACGGGGGAGATCCCTACAATAAGCAGTTCTTC.

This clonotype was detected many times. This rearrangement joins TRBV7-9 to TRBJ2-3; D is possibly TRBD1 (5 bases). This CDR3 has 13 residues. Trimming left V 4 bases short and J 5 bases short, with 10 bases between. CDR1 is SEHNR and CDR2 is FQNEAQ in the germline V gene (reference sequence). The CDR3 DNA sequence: TGTGCCAGCAGCTCACAGGATATAGATACGCAGTATTTT. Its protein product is CASSSQDIDTQYF.

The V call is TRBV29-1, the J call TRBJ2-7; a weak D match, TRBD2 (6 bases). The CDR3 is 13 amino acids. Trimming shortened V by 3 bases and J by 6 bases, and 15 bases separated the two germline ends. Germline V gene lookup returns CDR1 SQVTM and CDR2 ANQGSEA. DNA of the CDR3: TGCAGCGTTGACCTAACGGGGGACTCCGAGCAGTACTTC. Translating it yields CSVDLTGDSEQYF.

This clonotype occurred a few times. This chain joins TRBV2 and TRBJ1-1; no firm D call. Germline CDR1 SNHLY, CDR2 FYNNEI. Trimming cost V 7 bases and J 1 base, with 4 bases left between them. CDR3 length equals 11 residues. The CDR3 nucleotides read TGTGCCAGCAAACGGAACACTGAAGCTTTCTTT. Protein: CASKRNTEAFF.

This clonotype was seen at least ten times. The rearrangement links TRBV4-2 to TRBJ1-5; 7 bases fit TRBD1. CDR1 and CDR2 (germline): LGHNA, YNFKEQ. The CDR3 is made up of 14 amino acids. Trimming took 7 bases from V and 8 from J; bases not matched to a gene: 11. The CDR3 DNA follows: TGTGCCAGCACCCTGACAGGGTCCAGTGAGCCCCAGCATTTT. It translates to CASTLTGSSEPQHF.

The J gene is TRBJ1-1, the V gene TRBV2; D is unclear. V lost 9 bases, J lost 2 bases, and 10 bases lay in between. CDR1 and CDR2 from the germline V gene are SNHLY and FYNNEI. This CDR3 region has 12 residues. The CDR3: CASGMVNTEAFF. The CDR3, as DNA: TGTGCCAGTGGGATGGTCAACACTGAAGCTTTCTTT.

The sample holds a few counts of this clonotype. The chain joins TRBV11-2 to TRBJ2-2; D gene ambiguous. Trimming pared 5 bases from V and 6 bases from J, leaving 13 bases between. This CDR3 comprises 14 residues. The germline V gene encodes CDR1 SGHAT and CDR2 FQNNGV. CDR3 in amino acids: CASSPNTSPGELFF. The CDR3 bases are TGTGCCAGCAGCCCAAACACGTCCCCCGGGGAGCTGTTTTTT. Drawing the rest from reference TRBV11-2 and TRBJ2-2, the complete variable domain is EAGVAQSPRYKIIEKRQSVAFWCNPISGHATLYWYQQILGQGPKLLIQFQNNGVVDDSQLPKDRFSAERLKGVDSTLKIQPAKLEDSAVYLCASSPNTSPGELFFGEGSRLTVL.

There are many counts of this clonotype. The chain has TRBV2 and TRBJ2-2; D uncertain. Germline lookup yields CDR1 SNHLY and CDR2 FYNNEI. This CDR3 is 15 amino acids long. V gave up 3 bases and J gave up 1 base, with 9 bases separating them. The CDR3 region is CASSDRRWNTGELFF. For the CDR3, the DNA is TGTGCCAGCAGTGATAGAAGGTGGAACACCGGGGAGCTGTTTTTT.

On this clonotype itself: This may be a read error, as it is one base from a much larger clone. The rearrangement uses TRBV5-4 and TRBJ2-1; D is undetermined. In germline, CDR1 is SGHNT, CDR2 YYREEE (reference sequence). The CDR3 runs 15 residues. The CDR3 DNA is TGTACCAGCAGCTTAAGTCAGGTCGTTCGCAATGAGCAGTTCTTC. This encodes CTSSLSQVVRNEQFF.

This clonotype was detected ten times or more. The CDR3: CASSYEEDTEAFF. Here the CDR3 DNA reads TGTGCCAGCAGTTACGAGGAGGACACTGAAGCTTTCTTT. The gene calls are TRBV6-1 and TRBJ1-1; no definite D call. This CDR3 contains 13 residues. Germline CDR1 and CDR2: MNHNS and SASEGT. Trimming took 5 bases from V and 3 from J, leaving 10 bases between them.

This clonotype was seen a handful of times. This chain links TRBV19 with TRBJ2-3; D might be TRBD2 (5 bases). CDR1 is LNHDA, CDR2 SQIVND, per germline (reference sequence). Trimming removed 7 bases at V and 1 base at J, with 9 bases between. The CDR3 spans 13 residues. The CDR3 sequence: CASKKAGTDTQYF. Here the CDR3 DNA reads TGTGCCAGTAAAAAAGCGGGCACAGATACGCAGTATTTT.

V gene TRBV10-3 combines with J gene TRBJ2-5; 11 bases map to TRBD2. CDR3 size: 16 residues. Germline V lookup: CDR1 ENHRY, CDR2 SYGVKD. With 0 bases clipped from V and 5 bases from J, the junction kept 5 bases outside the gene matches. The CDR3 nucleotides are TGTGCCATCAGTGAGTCGTCGCTAGCGGGGGGCGAGACCCAGTACTTC. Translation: CAISESSLAGGETQYF.

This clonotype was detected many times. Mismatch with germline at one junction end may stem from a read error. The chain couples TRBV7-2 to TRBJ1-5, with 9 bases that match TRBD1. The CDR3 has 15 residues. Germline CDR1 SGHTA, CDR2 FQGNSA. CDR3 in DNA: TGTGCCAGCAGCGCGAGGACAGGGGCTATCCCCCAGATGTATTTT. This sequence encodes CASSARTGAIPQMYF.

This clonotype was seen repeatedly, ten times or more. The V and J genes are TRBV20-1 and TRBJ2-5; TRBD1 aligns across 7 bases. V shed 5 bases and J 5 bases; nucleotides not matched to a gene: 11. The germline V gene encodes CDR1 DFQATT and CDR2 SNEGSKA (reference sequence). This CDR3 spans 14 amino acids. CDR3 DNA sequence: TGCAGTGCTCGTGACAGGGTGATTCGTGAGACCCAGTACTTC. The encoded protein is CSARDRVIRETQYF.

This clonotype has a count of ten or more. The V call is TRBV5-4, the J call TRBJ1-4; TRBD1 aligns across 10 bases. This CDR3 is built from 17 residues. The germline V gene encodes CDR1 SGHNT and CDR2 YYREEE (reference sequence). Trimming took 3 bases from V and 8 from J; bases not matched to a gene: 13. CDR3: CASSSNLPGTGVEKLFF. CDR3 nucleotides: TGTGCCAGCAGCTCCAACCTTCCCGGGACAGGGGTAGAAAAACTGTTTTTT.

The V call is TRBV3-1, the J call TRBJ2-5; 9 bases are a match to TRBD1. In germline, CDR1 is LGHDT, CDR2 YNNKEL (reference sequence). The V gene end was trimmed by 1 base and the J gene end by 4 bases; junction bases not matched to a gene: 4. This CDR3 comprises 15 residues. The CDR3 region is CASSQGTGGGETQYF. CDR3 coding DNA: TGTGCCAGCAGCCAAGGCACAGGGGGCGGAGAGACCCAGTACTTC.